This T cell receptor beta chain comes out of a study of T cells expressing NK-cell markers (dated by TCRdb to about 2020). Turning to the overall study: TCR beta-chain repertoires were profiled in sorted CD3+CD56+NKG2C+, CD3+CD56+NKG2C- and CD3+CD56-NKG2C+ T-cell subsets from fewer than 10 donors. Seven of the eight sequenced donors were HCMV-seropositive and one was HCMV-seronegative. Libraries were sequenced as 2 x 150 bp reads on Illumina HiSeq 2000/2500, MiSeq or NextSeq. All eight donors whose samples were sequenced were randomly selected healthy volunteers, three of them men and five women.

TCRdb lists the instrument as Illumina HiSeq 2000. 5'RACE template switching, by which a universal primer site and unique molecular identifiers were added, was used to make TCR beta cDNA libraries. Synthesis of cDNA was primed from the TCR beta constant segment and was followed by two consecutive PCR amplification steps. In the authors' own workflow: MIGEC was used to demultiplex reads and group reads by UMI, and MiTCR was used to assemble and quantify clonotypes. To exclude erroneous sequences, only TCR cDNA sequences supported by at least two reads were retained. Downstream repertoire analysis used the tcR package, and clonotypes were matched across fractions by CDR3 nucleotide sequence plus V segment. VDJmatch was used to annotate antigen specificity against VDJdb, with one amino acid substitution in CDR3 allowed. TCRdb reprocessed the reads, reporting each CDR3 protein sequence once and no DNA. TCRdb assigned the V and J calls; the authors' analysis was not used. The sample table on file contains a few hundred thousand distinct CDR3 sequences. Jointly, the top ten make up about 0.4% of the sample.

Based on the germline V gene, the CDR1 and CDR2 sequences are SGHRS and YFSETQ. From the cysteine through the phenylalanine, the CDR3 covers 16 amino acids. DNA was not recorded. On this clonotype: Its cognate antigen has yet to be identified.

To determine HCMV serostatus, a commercial ELISA kit was used to detect HCMV-specific IgG in serum. Peripheral blood mononuclear cells were isolated from blood by Ficoll density gradient centrifugation. Points the paper makes about the study in general: For 5 or 6 donors, the dominant CD3+CD56+NKG2C+ clonotypes were among the top 10 CD8+ clonotypes and accounted for about 1.0-7.5% of CD8+ T cells. Those dominant clonotypes were again the most abundant among CD3+CD56-NKG2C+ cells in a handful of donors, at about 25-60.1%. Whether the expanded NKG2C-expressing T cell clones were specific for HCMV antigens was left unclear.

Recombination connected TRBV5-1 to TRBJ1-3; TCRdb reports TRBD1, a call that lacks DNA to check it against. The receptor was derived from a young man in good health. Donor details come from another sample of the same person, matched by shared clones. The material sequenced was blood T cells: a sorted CD56 or NKG2C T cell subset, CD4+ or CD8+ T cells, or bulk PBMC T cells (not recorded which). CDR3 loop: CASSLGTVGSGNTIYF.